These 28 T cell receptor beta chains originate from one sample sequenced in a study of identical twins. TCRdb re-called the 5' RACE reads through MiXCR, storing one row per CDR3 protein. The data show some 570,000 distinct CDR3 sequences, about 20% seen once. These data are also associated with another study on yellow fever vaccine responses in identical twins.

Material for sequencing was CD4+ T cells sorted from blood. The receptors shown here come from a woman aged 18-30 years in good health.

The chain uses TRBV10-3 and TRBJ1-2; 7 nucleotides match TRBD1. This CDR3 region has 14 residues. CDR1 ENHRY and CDR2 SYGVKD come from the germline V gene. With V trimmed by 2 bases and J by 8 bases, 8 bases remained unmatched. The CDR3 sequence: CAISEGDRVGGYTF. The CDR3 nucleotides read TGTGCCATCAGTGAGGGTGACAGGGTAGGCGGCTACACCTTC.

The V and J genes are TRBV12-3 or TRBV12-4 and TRBJ2-2; no clear D gene. V was cut by 7 bases and J by 2 bases, with 14 bases left in between. CDR3 length: 15 amino acids. In DNA, the CDR3 is TGTGCCAGCAACCCTCACCCCGCCAACACCGGGGAGCTGTTTTTT. Protein: CASNPHPANTGELFF.

The chain employs TRBV19 and TRBJ2-1; 8 bases are a match to TRBD2. With 3 bases clipped from V and 9 bases from J, the junction kept 7 bases outside the gene matches. The germline gives CDR1 LNHDA, CDR2 SQIVND (reference sequence). The CDR3 length is 14 residues. The CDR3: CASSIGLATGEQFF. The DNA of the CDR3 is TGTGCCAGTAGTATTGGACTAGCTACCGGTGAGCAGTTCTTC.

The CDR3 region has the DNA TGCAGCGTTGAAGATCTCCAGGGGGTCGATGGCTACACCTTC. This sequence encodes CSVEDLQGVDGYTF. V is TRBV29-1 and J is TRBJ1-2, with TRBD1 matching 7 bases. After removal of 0 bases from V and 6 bases from J, the junction contained 7 bases not matched to a gene. This CDR3 is built from 14 residues. CDR1 is SQVTM and CDR2 is ANQGSEA in the germline V gene.

This clonotype was seen more than once but under ten times. V gene TRBV6-1 combines with J gene TRBJ1-3; 8 bases are shared with TRBD1. CDR3 length: 15 amino acids. Germline-derived CDR1 and CDR2 are MNHNS and SASEGT. J was trimmed by 4 bases and V by 5 bases; bases with no gene match: 7. DNA of the CDR3: TGTGCCAGCAGTCGCACCGGGACAGGCGGAAACACCATATATTTT. Amino acid sequence: CASSRTGTGGNTIYF.

In this sample, this clonotype turned up a few times. This chain connects TRBV5-1 to TRBJ2-2; no clear D gene. V was cut by 6 bases and J by 6 bases, with 6 bases left in between. CDR3 length: 11 residues. Looked up from germline, CDR1 is SGHRS and CDR2 is YFSETQ. As DNA, the CDR3 is TGCGCCAGCAAAGAAGCCGGGGAGCTGTTTTTT. Residues: CASKEAGELFF.

V usage is TRBV5-1 and J usage is TRBJ2-1, with 11 positions matching TRBD2. Germline trimming cut 4 bases from V and 4 bases from J; bases unmatched to any gene: 7. The CDR3 totals 16 residues. Germline V lookup: CDR1 SGHRS, CDR2 YFSETQ. The CDR3 loop is CASSRQGTSGYNEQFF. The CDR3 nucleotides read TGCGCCAGCAGCCGGCAGGGGACTAGCGGTTACAATGAGCAGTTCTTC.

This clonotype has only a few counts. J is TRBJ2-7 and V is TRBV20-1, with D perhaps matching TRBD2 (6 bases). With 3 bases removed from V and 6 bases from J, the gap between germline ends came to 12 bases. The CDR3 is 12 residues long. Germline V lookup: CDR1 DFQATT, CDR2 SNEGSKA (reference sequence). The CDR3 loop is CSASGSWAEQYF. The CDR3 DNA sequence: TGCAGTGCTAGCGGGAGTTGGGCCGAGCAGTACTTC.

This chain connects TRBV11-2 to TRBJ1-1; D is undetermined. CDR3 length: 15 amino acids. The ends were cut back, 3 bases at V and 0 bases at J, with 11 bases in the middle. Germline-derived CDR1 and CDR2 are SGHAT and FQNNGV. This chain's CDR3 is CASSFQAGMNTEAFF. CDR3 nucleotides: TGTGCCAGCAGCTTCCAGGCTGGAATGAACACTGAAGCTTTCTTT.

A remark on this clonotype: The germline gene is not matched at one end of the junction; a read error may be the cause. The chain has TRBV7-8 and TRBJ2-7; 9 nucleotides match TRBD2. CDR3 length equals 18 residues. Germline loops: CDR1 SGHVS, CDR2 FQNEAQ. CDR3 protein: CASSLAKQSGGRAYKQYF. The DNA of the CDR3 is TGTGCCAGCAGCTTAGCGAAACAAAGTGGCGGGAGGGCCTACAAGCAGTACTTC.

This clonotype occurred a few times. The chain has TRBV5-1 and TRBJ1-3, with D possibly matching TRBD1 (5 bases). Trimming stripped 3 bases from V and 7 bases from J, with 11 bases between. Germline CDR1 is SGHRS and CDR2 is YFSETQ. This CDR3 is 13 amino acids long. The CDR3 spells CASSSGTMNTIYF. The CDR3 DNA is TGCGCCAGCAGCTCGGGGACCATGAACACCATATATTTT.

The chain carries TRBV9 and TRBJ1-6; D is undetermined. The V and J ends lost 2 bases and 15 bases respectively, with 18 bases between them. CDR3 size: 14 residues. Germline-derived CDR1 and CDR2 are SGDLS and YYNGEE. CDR3 DNA sequence: TGTGCCAGCAGCGTTACGACGGTACCCCAAGGCCTCCACTTT. Encoded protein: CASSVTTVPQGLHF.

This rearrangement joins TRBV7-8 to TRBJ1-5; 8 bases are shared with TRBD1. The V and J ends lost 3 bases and 2 bases, in that order; junction bases with no gene match: 3. The CDR3 is made up of 15 amino acids. Germline CDR1 and CDR2: SGHVS and FQNEAQ. CDR3 DNA: TGTGCCAGCAGCTTTTTACAGGGGGGCAATCAGCCCCAGCATTTT. Protein sequence: CASSFLQGGNQPQHF.

This clonotype has more than one count but fewer than ten. The rearrangement links TRBV7-9 to TRBJ2-1, with TRBD2 matching over 8 bases. This CDR3 region has 15 residues. CDR1 SEHNR and CDR2 FQNEAQ come from the germline V gene (reference sequence). Trimming took 5 bases from V and 0 from J; bases not matched to a gene: 3. The CDR3: CASSGSGSSYNEQFF. DNA for the CDR3: TGTGCCAGCAGCGGCAGCGGGAGCTCCTACAATGAGCAGTTCTTC. Filled out from reference TRBV7-9 and TRBJ2-1, the complete variable domain reads DTGVSQNPRHKITKRGQNVTFRCDPISEHNRLYWYRQTLGQGPEFLTYFQNEAQLEKSRLLSDRFSAERPKGSFSTLEIQRTEQGDSAMYLCASSGSGSSYNEQFFGPGTRLTVL.

Ten or more counts support this clonotype. The rearrangement links TRBV11-2 to TRBJ1-1, with 7 positions matching TRBD1. V was clipped by 5 bases and J by 4 bases; unmatched bases: 7. Germline-derived CDR1 and CDR2 are SGHAT and FQNNGV. This CDR3 is 14 amino acids long. CDR3 amino acids: CASSRTGESTEAFF. As DNA, the CDR3 is TGTGCCAGCAGCCGTACAGGGGAGTCCACTGAAGCTTTCTTT. Using reference TRBV11-2 and TRBJ1-1 for the parts outside the CDR3, the full variable domain is EAGVAQSPRYKIIEKRQSVAFWCNPISGHATLYWYQQILGQGPKLLIQFQNNGVVDDSQLPKDRFSAERLKGVDSTLKIQPAKLEDSAVYLCASSRTGESTEAFFGQGTRLTVV.

The table lists this clonotype with a few counts. The V call is TRBV18, the J call TRBJ2-5; D not resolved. Germline lookup yields CDR1 KGHSH and CDR2 LQKENI. The CDR3 spans 15 residues. Trimming took 0 bases from V and 1 from J, leaving 9 bases between them. The CDR3 nucleotides are TGTGCCAGCTCACCACCGGGCTACTTCCAAGAGACCCAGTACTTC. This codes for CASSPPGYFQETQYF.

The sample holds a few counts of this clonotype. This sequence joins TRBV12-3 or TRBV12-4 and TRBJ2-7; the match to TRBD1 covers 8 bases. After removal of 3 bases from V and 2 bases from J, the junction contained 6 bases not matched to a gene. There are 15 residues in the CDR3. The CDR3 here is CASSFGVGQAYEQYF. The CDR3 coding sequence is TGTGCCAGCAGTTTTGGAGTGGGACAGGCCTACGAGCAGTACTTC.

V usage is TRBV5-1 and J usage is TRBJ2-3; TRBD1 matches at 11 bases. The CDR3 is 16 residues long. V was clipped by 3 bases and J by 2 bases; unmatched bases: 5. Germline CDR1 is SGHRS and CDR2 is YFSETQ. The CDR3 sequence is CASSSGQGATTDTQYF. CDR3 nucleotide sequence: TGCGCCAGCAGCTCTGGACAGGGGGCTACCACAGATACGCAGTATTTT.

The chain recombines TRBV25-1 with TRBJ2-1, with 12 bases identical to TRBD2. Trimming cost V 4 bases and J 3 bases; bases outside gene matches: 7. Germline CDR1 is MGHDK and CDR2 is SYGVNS. This CDR3 is built from 17 residues. CDR3 in amino acids: CASSGRLAGAIYNEQFF. CDR3 in DNA: TGTGCCAGCAGTGGCCGACTAGCGGGAGCGATCTACAATGAGCAGTTCTTC.

This chain uses TRBV11-2 with TRBJ2-1; D is undetermined. CDR1 and CDR2 from the germline V gene are SGHAT and FQNNGV. Trimming shortened V by 3 bases and J by 5 bases, and 11 bases separated the two germline ends. This CDR3 is 14 amino acids long. As DNA, the CDR3 is TGTGCCAGCAGCTTGGAACGAGGAAACAATGAGCAGTTCTTC. It is translated as CASSLERGNNEQFF. The entire variable domain, with the rest obtained from reference TRBV11-2 and TRBJ2-1, is as follows: EAGVAQSPRYKIIEKRQSVAFWCNPISGHATLYWYQQILGQGPKLLIQFQNNGVVDDSQLPKDRFSAERLKGVDSTLKIQPAKLEDSAVYLCASSLERGNNEQFFGPGTRLTVL.

This clonotype was detected only a few times. The rearrangement links TRBV11-2 to TRBJ1-6; no firm D call. Per germline, CDR1 SGHAT and CDR2 FQNNGV. The CDR3 is 15 amino acids. V shed 0 bases and J shed 6 bases, with 9 bases lying between them. The CDR3 nucleotides are TGTGCCAGCAGCTTAGATGGAGACCTTAATTCACCCCTCCACTTT. It codes for CASSLDGDLNSPLHF. Using reference TRBV11-2 and TRBJ1-6 for the parts outside the CDR3, the full variable domain is EAGVAQSPRYKIIEKRQSVAFWCNPISGHATLYWYQQILGQGPKLLIQFQNNGVVDDSQLPKDRFSAERLKGVDSTLKIQPAKLEDSAVYLCASSLDGDLNSPLHFGNGTRLTVT.

This clonotype was counted a few times. The chain uses TRBV5-6 and TRBJ2-1; TRBD1 matches 9 bases. The germline V gene encodes CDR1 SGHDT and CDR2 YYEEEE. J lost 4 bases, V lost 2 bases, and 16 bases had no gene match. CDR3 length: 19 residues. The CDR3, as DNA: TGTGCCAGCAGCTTTCCCGGGACAGGGTGGGAGAGGATTTACAATGAGCAGTTCTTC. Translation gives CASSFPGTGWERIYNEQFF.

The chain uses TRBV6-1 and TRBJ2-1; 9 bases agree with TRBD2. In germline, CDR1 is MNHNS, CDR2 SASEGT. This CDR3 spans 14 amino acids. The V gene end was trimmed by 8 bases and the J gene end by 6 bases; junction bases not matched to a gene: 8. The CDR3 nucleotides are TGTGCCAGCCATCACCCTAGCGGGATCAATGAGCAGTTCTTC. This sequence encodes CASHHPSGINEQFF.

This clonotype showed up just a few times. V and J are TRBV12-3 or TRBV12-4 and TRBJ2-7, with 8 bases matching TRBD1. The CDR3 runs 14 residues. V lost 6 bases to trimming and J lost 0 bases; unmatched junction nucleotides: 4. The CDR3 protein is CASSGQGDSYEQYF. Here the CDR3 DNA reads TGTGCCAGCAGCGGACAGGGAGACTCCTACGAGCAGTACTTC.

The chain joins TRBV7-2 to TRBJ1-3; no firm D call. This CDR3 is 16 amino acids long. Trimming left V 5 bases short and J 0 bases short, with 14 bases between. Per the germline V gene, CDR1 is SGHTA and CDR2 is FQGNSA. The CDR3 DNA is TGTGCCAGCAGCGCCGCAATCCGGATCTCTGGAAACACCATATATTTT. Protein: CASSAAIRISGNTIYF.

This rearrangement joins TRBV7-2 to TRBJ1-4, with D possibly being TRBD1 (6 bases). V lost 5 bases and J lost 7, with 17 bases in between. This CDR3 has 15 amino acids. Germline V gene sequence: CDR1 SGHTA, CDR2 FQGNSA. In DNA, the CDR3 is TGTGCCAGCAGCACCTCGACAGGCGGGGGTGAAAAACTGTTTTTT. It is translated as CASSTSTGGGEKLFF.

The chain joins TRBV2 to TRBJ2-5, with D uncertain. V gave up 0 bases and J gave up 7 bases, with 18 bases separating them. The CDR3 has 16 residues. CDR1 is SNHLY, CDR2 FYNNEI, per germline. Here the CDR3 reads CASSEALADLIPTQYF. As DNA, the CDR3 is TGTGCCAGCAGTGAAGCGCTTGCTGATCTCATACCGACCCAGTACTTC.

This clonotype has a handful of counts. V and J are TRBV20-1 and TRBJ2-1; 7 positions agree with TRBD1. Germline assignment: CDR1 DFQATT and CDR2 SNEGSKA (reference sequence). V gave up 6 bases and J gave up 6 bases; unmatched junction bases: 11. There are 14 residues in the CDR3. CDR3 sequence: CSAQLGYRGNEQFF. The CDR3, as DNA: TGCAGTGCCCAGTTAGGTTACAGGGGCAATGAGCAGTTCTTC.